The 3 T cell receptor beta chains listed next were all sequenced from one sample in a study of T cell repertoires in cytomegalovirus infection. Which antigens these TCRs recognize remains unknown. Each CDR3 protein is one row after TCRdb ran MiXCR on the reads. The data hold under 850,000 distinct CDR3 sequences, with around 31% observed a single time. The sample consisted of cultured PBMCs, taken from culture after CMV antigen stimulation. These receptors all stem from a human donor in good health (CMV status not recorded). Some clones in this sample may be carry-over from other donors' samples.

This chain joins TRBV7-9 and TRBJ1-2; TRBD1 agrees at 8 bases. V lost 1 base to trimming and J lost 8 bases; unmatched junction nucleotides: 12. Germline values: CDR1 SEHNR, CDR2 FQNEAQ (reference sequence). This CDR3 spans 16 amino acids. The CDR3: CASSLGGTGAFRGYTF. The CDR3 DNA is TGTGCCAGCAGCTTAGGAGGGACAGGCGCGTTTAGGGGCTACACCTTC.

This chain links TRBV7-9 with TRBJ1-2; a weak D match, TRBD1 (6 bases). Germline lookup yields CDR1 SEHNR and CDR2 FQNEAQ (reference sequence). V lost 2 bases to trimming and J lost 8 bases, with 12 bases between them. The CDR3 has 13 amino acids. CDR3 residues: CASSLRTVGGYTF. The CDR3, as DNA: TGTGCCAGCAGCTTACGGACAGTGGGCGGCTACACCTTC.

V gene TRBV18 combines with J gene TRBJ2-7; perhaps TRBD1 as D (5 bases). CDR1 is KGHSH and CDR2 is LQKENI in the germline V gene. Trimming took 2 bases from V and 1 from J, leaving 12 bases between them. The CDR3 is 15 amino acids. This CDR3 is CASSPEHRPSYEQYF. As DNA, the CDR3 is TGTGCCAGCTCACCAGAACACAGGCCTTCCTACGAGCAGTACTTC.